The 12 T cell receptor beta chains reported below all come from one sample, sequenced in a study of T-cell reconstitution after alpha-beta-depleted transplantation in children. TCRbeta library construction was performed incorporating unique molecular identifiers. Via MiXCR, TCRdb re-called the PCR reads, giving one row per CDR3 protein. The sample holds around 25,000 distinct CDR3 sequences, 15% to 20% seen once. The source material was PBMCs, mostly from graft donor cells, sampled 60 days after TCRalphabeta/CD19-depleted stem cell transplant. The source is a male patient between 2 and 15 years old who had a stem cell transplant for acute lymphoblastic leukemia, so the T cells may come from the graft donor.

The chain is built from TRBV7-2 and TRBJ2-1; TRBD2 matches 10 bases. Germline CDR1 is SGHTA and CDR2 is FQGNSA. The CDR3 is made up of 16 amino acids. V lost 2 bases and J lost 10; bases outside the gene matches: 11. The CDR3 sequence: CASSLFGAGGPGEQFF. Written as DNA, the CDR3 is TGTGCCAGCAGCTTATTCGGAGCGGGAGGGCCGGGGGAGCAGTTCTTC.

This clonotype came up a few times. V gene TRBV4-2 combines with J gene TRBJ2-2; D not certain. CDR1 and CDR2 from the germline V gene are LGHNA and YNFKEQ. The CDR3 has 14 residues. The ends were cut back, 0 bases at V and 5 bases at J, with 7 bases in the middle. CDR3 sequence reads: CASSQDITTGELFF. DNA of the CDR3: TGTGCCAGCAGCCAAGATATCACGACCGGGGAGCTGTTTTTT.

V usage is TRBV20-1 and J usage is TRBJ2-2; D uncertain. CDR1 and CDR2 from the germline V gene are DFQATT and SNEGSKA (reference sequence). The V and J ends lost 4 bases and 8 bases respectively, with 11 bases between them. This CDR3 comprises 12 residues. The CDR3 spells CSAIPVSGELFF. The CDR3 region has the DNA TGCAGTGCTATCCCGGTCTCGGGGGAGCTGTTTTTT.

The sample holds a few counts of this clonotype. Here the CDR3 reads CRATGQGGGYTF. CDR3 coding DNA: TGCAGGGCCACGGGCCAGGGGGGTGGCTACACCTTC. The J gene is TRBJ1-2, the V gene TRBV20-1; 7 nucleotides line up with TRBD1. The CDR3 length is 12 residues. CDR1 is DFQATT, CDR2 SNEGSKA, per germline (reference sequence).

This clonotype showed up many times. The chain joins TRBV7-2 to TRBJ2-7; D may be TRBD2 (6 bases). Trimming shortened V by 5 bases and J by 3 bases, and 17 bases separated the two germline ends. This CDR3 contains 15 residues. Germline CDR1 and CDR2: SGHTA and FQGNSA. The CDR3 bases are TGTGCCAGCAGCCTTACTCCGGGACTGGGCTACGAGCAGTACTTC. It yields the protein CASSLTPGLGYEQYF. The whole variable domain, remainder taken from reference TRBV7-2 and TRBJ2-7, is GAGVSQSPSNKVTEKGKDVELRCDPISGHTALYWYRQSLGQGLEFLIYFQGNSAPDKSGLPSDRFSAERTGGSVSTLTIQRTQQEDSAVYLCASSLTPGLGYEQYFGPGTRLTVT.

In its sample, this clonotype was seen a few times. The chain uses TRBV29-1 and TRBJ2-7; 10 nucleotides match TRBD1. The J segment lost 0 bases and the V segment lost 6 bases, leaving 2 bases of the junction unmatched. CDR3 length equals 13 residues. CDR1 and CDR2 (germline): SQVTM, ANQGSEA. As DNA, the CDR3 is TGCAGCGTCGGGACAGGGGCCTCCTACGAGCAGTACTTC. Translated: CSVGTGASYEQYF.

This clonotype has only a few counts. The chain uses TRBV7-9 and TRBJ2-5; D gene uncertain. This CDR3 contains 14 residues. CDR1 SEHNR and CDR2 FQNEAQ come from the germline V gene (reference sequence). V lost 2 bases, J lost 0 bases, and 7 bases lay in between. CDR3: CASSLWENQETQYF. CDR3 nucleotides: TGTGCCAGCAGCTTATGGGAAAACCAAGAGACCCAGTACTTC.

This clonotype was picked up a small number of times. A read error may be the cause here, since a much bigger clone is one base away. This chain joins TRBV11-2 and TRBJ2-3, with D possibly being TRBD1 (5 bases). Germline V gene sequence: CDR1 SGHAT, CDR2 FQNNGV. Trimming cost V 8 bases and J 2 bases, with 14 bases left between them. This CDR3 spans 14 amino acids. CDR3 in DNA: TGTGCCAGCGAGCTTCAAGGGGCCACAGATACGCAGTATTTT. Residues: CASELQGATDTQYF.

The rearrangement joins TRBV12-3 or TRBV12-4 to TRBJ2-7; D gene uncertain. Between the trimmed V and J ends, which lost 6 bases and 4 bases, there was a span of 13 bases. The CDR3 is made up of 13 amino acids. The CDR3 is CASRPAGAYEQYF. In DNA, the CDR3 is TGTGCCAGCAGACCAGCAGGAGCTTACGAGCAGTACTTC.

There are many counts of this clonotype. The chain couples TRBV11-2 to TRBJ1-6; D not resolved. Germline values: CDR1 SGHAT, CDR2 FQNNGV. The CDR3 covers 13 residues. The V end was cut by 5 bases, the J end by 14 bases, with 16 bases between. The CDR3 DNA is TGTGCCAGCAGCCTCGGACCCTCCACGTCCCTCCACTTT. Protein: CASSLGPSTSLHF.

The gene calls are TRBV27 and TRBJ1-5; weak D call: TRBD1 (6 bases). The germline V gene encodes CDR1 MNHEY and CDR2 SMNVEV (reference sequence). The V end was cut by 6 bases, the J end by 4 bases, with 16 bases between. The CDR3 is made up of 15 amino acids. CDR3 DNA: TGTGCCAGCAGCGAGGGGGGATTCAGGAATCAGCCCCAGCATTTT. Its protein is CASSEGGFRNQPQHF.

The chain is built from TRBV15 and TRBJ1-4, with no clear D. V gave up 5 bases and J gave up 3 bases, with 10 bases separating them. Germline V gives CDR1 LNHNV, CDR2 YYDKDF (reference sequence). This CDR3 contains 14 residues. The CDR3 nucleotides read TGTGCCACCAGCGGCCCTGGGGCTAATGAAAAACTGTTTTTT. The encoded protein is CATSGPGANEKLFF.